There are a few counts of the clone carrying this TCR beta chain. As yet, its antigen is unknown. The authors prepared the TCRbeta library with unique molecular identifiers. Each CDR3 protein gets one entry after TCRdb re-called the PCR reads with MiXCR. The data show about 470,000 distinct CDR3 sequences, with 43% seen just once and approximately 25% held by the top ten. The CDR3 runs 15 residues. Germline CDR1 reads MDHEN; CDR2 reads SYDVKM. Trimming cost V 3 bases and J 5 bases, with 14 bases left between them. This entry comes from a study of T-cell reconstitution after alpha-beta-depleted transplantation in children. Broader study findings: Surviving thymic progenitors and recipient T cells were the source of high TCRbeta diversity at day 60 in some patients. Newly made T cells mostly supplied T-cell counts and diversity one year after transplant. Two months or so post-transplant, alpha-beta T cells reportedly derived from several hundred expanded graft clones.

The receptor was isolated from a girl aged 2 to 10 with aplastic anemia, due to receive a stem cell transplant. The rearrangement uses TRBV28 and TRBJ2-1, with D uncertain. The specimen was PBMCs, collected before TCRalphabeta/CD19-depleted stem cell transplant. The CDR3, as DNA: TGTGCCAGCAGTTTGTCGACTCTTGCTAACAATGAGCAGTTCTTC. Encoded protein: CASSLSTLANNEQFF.